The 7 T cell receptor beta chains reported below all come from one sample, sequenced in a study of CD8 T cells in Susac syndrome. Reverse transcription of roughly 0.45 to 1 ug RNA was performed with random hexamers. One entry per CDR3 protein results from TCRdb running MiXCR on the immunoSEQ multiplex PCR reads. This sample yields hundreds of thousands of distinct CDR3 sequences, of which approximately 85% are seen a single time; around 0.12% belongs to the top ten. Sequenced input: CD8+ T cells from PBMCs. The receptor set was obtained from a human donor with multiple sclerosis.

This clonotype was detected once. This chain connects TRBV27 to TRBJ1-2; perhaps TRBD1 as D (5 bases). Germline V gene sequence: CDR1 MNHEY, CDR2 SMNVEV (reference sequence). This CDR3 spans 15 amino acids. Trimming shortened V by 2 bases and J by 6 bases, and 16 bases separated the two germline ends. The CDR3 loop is CASSLRALRGDGYTF. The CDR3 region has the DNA TGTGCCAGCAGTTTAAGGGCGCTTAGGGGCGATGGCTACACCTTC.

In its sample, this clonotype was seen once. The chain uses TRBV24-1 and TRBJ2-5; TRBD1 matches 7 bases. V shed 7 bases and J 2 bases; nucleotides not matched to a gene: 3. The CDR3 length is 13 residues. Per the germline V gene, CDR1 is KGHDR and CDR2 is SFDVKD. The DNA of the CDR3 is TGTGCCACCAGCGACAGGGATCAAGAGACCCAGTACTTC. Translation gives CATSDRDQETQYF.

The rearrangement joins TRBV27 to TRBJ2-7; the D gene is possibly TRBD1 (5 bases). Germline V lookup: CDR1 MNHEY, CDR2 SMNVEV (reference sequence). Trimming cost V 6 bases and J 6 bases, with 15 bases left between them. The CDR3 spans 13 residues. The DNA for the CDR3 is TGTGCCAGCAGGCCTACAGGTATAATCGAGCAGTACTTC. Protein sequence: CASRPTGIIEQYF.

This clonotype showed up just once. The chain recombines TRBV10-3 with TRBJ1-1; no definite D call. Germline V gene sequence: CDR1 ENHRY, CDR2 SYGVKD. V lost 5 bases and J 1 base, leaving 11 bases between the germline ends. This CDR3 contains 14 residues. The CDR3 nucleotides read TGTGCCATCAGTCCCCTGGCGGGGAACACTGAAGCTTTCTTT. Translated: CAISPLAGNTEAFF.

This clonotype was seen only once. The CDR3 region has the DNA TGTGCCAGCAGTTTAGATTGGGGTACCCACGAGCAGTACTTC. It codes for CASSLDWGTHEQYF. The chain is built from TRBV12-3 or TRBV12-4 and TRBJ2-7; D not certain. Trimming stripped 1 base from V and 5 bases from J, with 12 bases between. The CDR3 sequence is 14 residues long.

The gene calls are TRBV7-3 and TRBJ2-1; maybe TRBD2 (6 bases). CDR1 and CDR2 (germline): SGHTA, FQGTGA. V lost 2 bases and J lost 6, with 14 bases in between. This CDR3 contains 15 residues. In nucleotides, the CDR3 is TGTGCCAGCAGCTTATCCCCGGGAGCCCTCAATGAGCAGTTCTTC. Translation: CASSLSPGALNEQFF.

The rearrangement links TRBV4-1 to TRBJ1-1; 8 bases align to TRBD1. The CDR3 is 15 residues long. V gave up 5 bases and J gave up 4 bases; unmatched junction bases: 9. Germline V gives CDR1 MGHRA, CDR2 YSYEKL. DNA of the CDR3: TGCGCCAGCAGCGTACAACAGGGGGTAGGCACTGAAGCTTTCTTT. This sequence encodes CASSVQQGVGTEAFF.